This paragraph reports one TCR beta chain. As yet, its antigen is unknown. These data belong to a study of OX40 agonist ivuxolimab in advanced cancers. At the level of the study: Ivuxolimab doses were 0.01, 0.1, 0.3, 1.5, 3 or 10 mg/kg every 2 weeks. The group had a mean age of 60 years, ranged from about 20 to 90, and was 82.7% male.

CDR1 and CDR2 (germline): SGHNT, YYREEE (reference sequence). V lost 1 base and J lost 5, with 18 bases in between. This CDR3 has 16 amino acids. Study-wide results and caveats: There was clonal expansion of CD4+ and CD8+ blood T cells by week 6 at 0.1 to 3.0 mg/kg. With doses of 0.1-3.0 mg/kg, partial responders showed among the lowest clonal expansion.

Measured with immunoSEQ multiplex PCR; TCRdb has only the in-frame clones, and not every one. The data show 45,000 to 65,000 clones, 85% to 90% seen once. Sequencing used CD4+ or CD8+ T cells sorted from blood, obtained in a trial of the OX40 agonist ivuxolimab. This chain uses TRBV5-4 with TRBJ2-5, with D uncertain. This clonotype was obtained from an adult with an advanced solid tumor such as melanoma, head and neck, liver or kidney cancer. The CDR3 spells CASSLSLGGSRETQYF. In DNA form, the CDR3 reads TGTGCCAGCAGCTTGTCCTTGGGTGGTAGTCGGGAGACCCAGTACTTC.